This T cell receptor beta chain originates from a study of multiple sclerosis patients with progressive multifocal leukoencephalopathy. Time point in this sample: around 12 months of natalizumab therapy. Turning to this clone: Its antigen is not known.

Germline CDR1 is SGDLS and CDR2 is YYNGEE. J lost 9 bases, V lost 6 bases, and 9 bases had no gene match. The CDR3 has 13 residues. General study findings and limits: Most PML patients had lower entropy, suggesting less diverse TRB repertoires.

Libraries were prepared by immunoSEQ multiplex PCR; TCRdb keeps only in-frame clonotypes and omits some of them. The sample holds around 25,000 clones; around 93% are singletons and the top ten take around 2.4%. This specimen consisted of PBMCs, obtained from a patient treated with natalizumab. The TCR was taken from a man younger than 40 with multiple sclerosis. The chain employs TRBV9 and TRBJ2-1; 7 positions agree with TRBD1. The CDR3 nucleotides are TGTGCCAGCACCACAGGGGTAAAGGGTGAGCAGTTCTTC. Its protein is CASTTGVKGEQFF.